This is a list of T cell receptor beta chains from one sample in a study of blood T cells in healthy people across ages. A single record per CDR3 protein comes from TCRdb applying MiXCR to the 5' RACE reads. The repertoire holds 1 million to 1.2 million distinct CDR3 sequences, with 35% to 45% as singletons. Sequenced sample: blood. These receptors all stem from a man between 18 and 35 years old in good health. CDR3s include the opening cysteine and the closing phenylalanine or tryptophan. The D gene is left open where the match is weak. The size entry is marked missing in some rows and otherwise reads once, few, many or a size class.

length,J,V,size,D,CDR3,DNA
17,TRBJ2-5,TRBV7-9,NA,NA,CASSLSRANGDAETQYF,TGTGCCAGCAGCCTCAGTAGGGCTAACGGGGATGCGGAGACCCAGTACTTC
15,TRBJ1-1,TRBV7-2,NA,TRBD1,CASSPQTGGAREAFF,TGTGCCAGCAGCCCACAGACAGGGGGCGCGAGGGAAGCTTTCTTT
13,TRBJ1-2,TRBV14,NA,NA,CASSQKGTGGYTF,TGTGCCAGCAGCCAAAAGGGTACGGGTGGCTACACCTTC
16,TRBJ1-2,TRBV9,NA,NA,CASSVENRAPNYGYTF,TGTGCCAGCAGCGTAGAAAACAGGGCCCCCAACTATGGCTACACCTTC
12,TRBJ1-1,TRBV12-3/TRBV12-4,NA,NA,CASGVLNTEAFF,TGTGCCAGCGGGGTACTGAACACTGAAGCTTTCTTT
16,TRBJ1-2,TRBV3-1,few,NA,CASSHPSYGGEDGYTF,TGTGCCAGCAGCCATCCCTCGTATGGGGGGGAGGATGGCTACACCTTC
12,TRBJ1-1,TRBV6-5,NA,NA,CASNGGNTEAFF,TGTGCCAGCAATGGGGGGAACACTGAAGCTTTCTTT
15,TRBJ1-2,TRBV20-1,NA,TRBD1,CSAHHRDRKDYGYTF,TGCAGTGCACACCACCGGGACAGGAAAGACTATGGCTACACCTTC
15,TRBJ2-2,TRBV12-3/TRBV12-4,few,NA,CASRFRGPNTGELFF,TGTGCCAGCAGGTTCAGGGGACCGAACACCGGGGAGCTGTTTTTT
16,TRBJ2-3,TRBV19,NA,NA,CASSIARPGSGDTQYF,TGTGCCAGTAGTATCGCTCGGCCAGGGAGTGGAGATACGCAGTATTTT
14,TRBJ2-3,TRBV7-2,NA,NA,CPSSLRPSTDTQYF,TGTCCCAGCAGCCTCAGACCTAGCACAGATACGCAGTATTTT
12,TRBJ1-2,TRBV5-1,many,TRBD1,CASSPGQEGYTF,TGCGCCAGCAGCCCGGGACAGGAGGGCTACACCTTC
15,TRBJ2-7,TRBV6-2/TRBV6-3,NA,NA,CAVEVPGQGSHEQYF,TGTGCCGTCGAGGTCCCAGGGCAGGGCTCCCACGAGCAGTACTTC
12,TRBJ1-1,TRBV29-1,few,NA,CSVEGGHAEAFF,TGCAGCGTTGAAGGGGGGCACGCTGAAGCTTTCTTT
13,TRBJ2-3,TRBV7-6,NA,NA,CASSLYLGDTQYF,TGTGCCAGCAGCTTATACTTGGGGGATACGCAGTATTTT